This TCR beta chain comes out of a study of T cell responses to AZD1222 COVID-19 vaccine. Turning to the study itself: Second-dose intervals near 4 or 12 weeks were combined.

The CDR3 runs 15 residues. Per the germline V gene, CDR1 is WSHSY and CDR2 is SAAADI. V was clipped by 8 bases and J by 4 bases; unmatched bases: 10. Method: immunoSEQ multiplex PCR; TCRdb's copy keeps in-frame clones and lacks some. The data show 120,000 to 150,000 clones, more than 85% seen once. A note on this clone: The antigen remains undetermined.

General study points: The study identified only a handful of AZD1222 recipients as seropositive at baseline. Nearly half of the spike-specific TCRs reportedly recognize variant regions that carry no mutations. CD4 TCRs covered the whole spike, strongest at regions 160-218 and 743-854.

The V gene is TRBV10-2, the J gene TRBJ1-2; 10 bases fit TRBD1. The sequence came from an adult in good health. Sequenced here: peripheral blood, sampled on day 0 of AZD1222 vaccination. The CDR3: CASSTGTGVVYGYTF. CDR3 in DNA: TGCGCCAGCTCAACCGGGACAGGGGTAGTCTATGGCTACACCTTC.